This paragraph covers one T cell receptor beta chain sequence. A few counts support this clonotype. Which antigen it targets is not known. Base-call qualities are not available, and no considerably larger clone is one nucleotide away. What the treatment or condition label conveys for this sample: live attenuated yellow fever vaccine strain. Two biological replicates of bulk PBMCs were collected at each blood-draw timepoint. PBMCs were isolated from peripheral blood using a standard Ficoll-Paque protocol. TriZol was used to extract RNA from bulk PBMCs, from CD4 and CD8 fractions, and from dextramer-positive and dextramer-negative fractions. The data were taken from a study of T cells after yellow fever vaccination (dated by TCRdb to 2018 to 2020). Background on the whole study: The SMART-Seq v4 Ultra Low Input RNA kit was used to prepare libraries from fractions with low cell numbers. To follow T-cell clones before and after primary and booster YFV17D yellow fever vaccination, bulk TCR alpha and beta repertoires were sequenced over time. Two healthy male donors, one aged 18 to 30 and one aged 30 to 39 years, were included in the cohort. Blood was collected at multiple timepoints before and after primary and secondary immunization, and bulk PBMC replicates and cell subsets were isolated. The full study reports these points: FACS-sorted repertoires could contain abundant contaminating clonotypes from the bulk population, so computational filtering was required. A small share of clonotypes occurred in both CD4 and CD8 compartments, likely arising from convergent recombination. After the booster, most clones that had expanded after primary vaccination were detected again (approximately 96% of CD4 and 70% to 90% of CD8), suggesting broad maintenance of memory. The study included only two donors, which limits how far the findings can be generalized. The secondary T-cell response was found to be weaker but faster than the primary response, with a peak reached on day 5 rather than on day 15.

TCR cDNA was synthesized by 5'RACE template switching, which introduced a universal primer site and unique molecular identifiers. Priming for cDNA synthesis came from both the TCR alpha and TCR beta constant segments. Two PCR steps were used to amplify libraries, with sample barcodes and sequencing adapters being added in the second step. Sequencing of libraries was performed on Illumina HiSeq 2500 (2x100 bp) or NovaSeq (2x150 bp). The original pipeline was this. Reads were demultiplexed and collapsed into UMI consensus sequences with MIGEC, and V(D)J alignment was performed with MiXCR. Vaccine-responding clonotypes were identified with edgeR using replicate PBMC samples, with FDR below 0.01 and a log2 fold change above 5 up to day 15 being required. CD4 or CD8 identity was assigned to each bulk clonotype according to whether the clonotype was present at higher abundance in the sequenced CD4 repertoire or the sequenced CD8 repertoire. The public reads were reanalyzed by TCRdb: fastp trimming at Q25, MiXCR alignment, in-frame beta chains only. Every CDR3 protein is listed once, alongside the most common genes and DNA of its rows. The authors' filters were not applied to this entry. For this sample there are about 330,000 distinct CDR3 sequences; about 7.8% appear just once. Together, the top ten hold approximately 15% of the sample.

The sample here was PBMCs, taken about 41 days after the first yellow fever vaccination. This sequence was found in a man younger than 30 who received the YFV17D yellow fever vaccine.

The CDR3 reads as follows: CASSPRDGYEQYV. The nucleotide sequence reads as follows: TGTGCCAGCAGCCCCAGGGACGGCTACGAGCAGTACGTC. Recombination linked TRBV11-2 to TRBJ2-7; the D gene could be either TRBD1 or TRBD2, each agreeing at 5 bases. CDR1 and CDR2 are drawn from the germline V gene: SGHAT, FQNNGV. Between the V and J ends, shortened by 5 bases and 3 bases respectively, the junction contains 11 bases. Inclusive of the bounding cysteine and valine, the CDR3 is 13 residues long. The kept DNA is CDR3 alone, 39 bases in frame from the first base.